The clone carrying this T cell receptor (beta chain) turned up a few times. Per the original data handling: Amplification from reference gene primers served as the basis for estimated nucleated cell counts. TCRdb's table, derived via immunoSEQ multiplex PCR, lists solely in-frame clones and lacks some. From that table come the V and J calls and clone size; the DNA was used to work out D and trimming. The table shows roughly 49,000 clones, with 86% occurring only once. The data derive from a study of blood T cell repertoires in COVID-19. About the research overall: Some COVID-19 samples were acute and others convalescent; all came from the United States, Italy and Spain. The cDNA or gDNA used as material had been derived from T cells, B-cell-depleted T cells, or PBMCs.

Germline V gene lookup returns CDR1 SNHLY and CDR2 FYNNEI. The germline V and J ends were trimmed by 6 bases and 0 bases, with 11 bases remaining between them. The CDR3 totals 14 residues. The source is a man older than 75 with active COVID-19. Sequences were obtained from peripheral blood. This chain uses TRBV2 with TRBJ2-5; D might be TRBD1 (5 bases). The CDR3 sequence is CASRPQGHQETQYF. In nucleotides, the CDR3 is TGTGCCAGCAGGCCCCAGGGTCACCAAGAGACCCAGTACTTC.